One and the same sample provided the 2 T cell receptor beta chains below, sequenced in a study of blood T cells in healthy people across ages. A J-beta primer mix and a sample-barcoded 5' primer were used in a second PCR of about 6 to 12 cycles. TCRdb reanalysed the 5' RACE reads using MiXCR and keeps one entry per CDR3 protein. Here the sample spans approximately 490,000 distinct CDR3 sequences, approximately 25% being singletons. These data are also associated with another study on T cells of mothers and their children.

The sample taken for sequencing was blood. The receptors shown here come from a boy younger than 18 in good health.

V and J are TRBV7-2 and TRBJ2-3, with a possible D match to TRBD2 (5 bases). Germline V lookup: CDR1 SGHTA, CDR2 FQGNSA. The V gene lost 6 bases and the J gene lost 10 bases, with 11 bases spanning the gap. The CDR3 extends over 11 amino acids. The CDR3 protein is CASSSYGAQYF. The CDR3 DNA sequence: TGTGCCAGCAGTTCATACGGGGCGCAGTATTTT.

This clonotype showed up just once. The rearrangement uses TRBV20-1 and TRBJ2-5, with TRBD2 matching 8 bases. The DNA matches TRBJ2-1 better at its end, which makes the J call doubtful. This CDR3 has 14 residues. Germline lookup yields CDR1 DFQATT and CDR2 SNEGSKA (reference sequence). CDR3 sequence (DNA): TGCAGTGCTAGTCAGGGACTAGCCTACAATGAGCAGTTCTTC. Its protein product is CSASQGLAYNEQFF.